The entry below gives a single TCR beta chain sequence along with its context. Its antigen is unknown. 60 Vbeta and 13 Jbeta primers were used in PCR. Clones were sequenced by immunoSEQ multiplex PCR, and TCRdb holds only the in-frame ones, with some missing. The sample lists under 150,000 clones, less than 9.5% occurring once. This record belongs to a study of cytomegalovirus exposure and HLA in healthy donors. Study-wide results and caveats: Cytomegalovirus-associated TCR beta chains were listed, numbering 164. In the analysis, some V segments, TRBV6-2 and TRBV6-3 included, were excluded as indistinguishable. High sensitivity and specificity were reportedly achieved when the classifier diagnosed cytomegalovirus status.

V gave up 5 bases and J gave up 11 bases; unmatched junction bases: 6. This CDR3 has 12 amino acids. Germline values: CDR1 MNHEY, CDR2 SVGAGI. The V gene is TRBV6-5, the J gene TRBJ1-1; the match to TRBD1 covers 9 bases. This clonotype originated in a male donor in good health and CMV-seronegative. The sequenced material came from PBMCs. In nucleotides, the CDR3 is TGTGCCAGCAGTCCCCGACAGGGGGAGGCTTTCTTT. Translation: CASSPRQGEAFF.